The clone carrying this TCR beta chain appeared a single time. Its specificity is not known. V was shortened by 1 base and J by 6 bases, with 17 bases between the two germline ends. There are 16 residues in the CDR3. CDR1 is MGHRA, CDR2 YSYEKL, per germline. The data were taken from a study of cytomegalovirus exposure and HLA in healthy donors. Study findings and constraints: Some V segments, TRBV6-2 and TRBV6-3 among them, were indistinguishable and were therefore excluded.

Primers: 60 Vbeta forward and 13 Jbeta reverse. Only in-frame clones appear in the TCRdb table, and some are missing; sequencing was by immunoSEQ multiplex PCR. This table has 140,000 to 150,000 clones, roughly 78% appearing once. Specimen: PBMCs. The clonotype originates from a female donor in good health and CMV-seronegative. V is TRBV4-1 and J is TRBJ2-3, with D possibly TRBD2 on 7 matching bases. Written as DNA, the CDR3 is TGCGCCAGCAGCCAAGGGTATGGGGGGGCGAGGGATACGCAGTATTTT. Translation: CASSQGYGGARDTQYF.